This is a list of T cell receptor beta chains from one sample in a study of blood T cell repertoires in COVID-19. Clones were read by immunoSEQ multiplex PCR, and TCRdb kept only the in-frame ones, dropping some. The data show some 73,000 clones, 84% seen once. Material: peripheral blood. These receptor sequences come from a human donor in a cohort sampled during active COVID-19. The CDR3 runs from the conserved cysteine through the conserved F or W. D genes are given only for firm matches. Not all rows give a size; the values are once, few, many and, for expanded clones, a class.

>TRBJ1-5|NA|TRBV11-3|once|13
CASSLASGQPQHF
TGTGCCAGCAGCTTAGCGTCCGGTCAGCCCCAGCATTTT
>TRBJ1-1|NA|TRBV5-1|NA|15
CASSSGQPSGTEAFF
TGCGCCAGCAGCTCCGGCCAACCTTCGGGCACTGAAGCTTTCTTT
>TRBJ1-6|NA|TRBV27|NA|14
CASSPGGYNSPLHF
TGTGCCAGCAGCCCCGGGGGCTATAATTCACCCCTCCACTTT
>TRBJ1-1|NA|TRBV28|NA|14
CASRRGSSNTEAFF
TGTGCCAGCAGACGGGGAAGTTCGAACACTGAAGCTTTCTTT
>TRBJ1-4|TRBD1|TRBV2|NA|14
CASTADRVYEKLFF
TGTGCCAGCACCGCCGACAGGGTTTACGAAAAACTGTTTTTT
>TRBJ1-5|NA|TRBV29-1|NA|17
CSVERFGGGGSNQPQHF
TGCAGCGTTGAAAGGTTTGGTGGGGGGGGGAGCAATCAGCCCCAGCATTTT
>TRBJ2-2|TRBD2|TRBV5-1|few|16
CASSGGLAGYTGELFF
TGCGCCAGCAGCGGGGGACTAGCGGGGTACACCGGGGAGCTGTTTTTT
>TRBJ2-7|NA|TRBV27|NA|13
CASSVNTGSEQYF
TGTGCCAGCAGTGTGAACACAGGGAGCGAGCAGTACTTC
>TRBJ2-7|NA|TRBV7-9|NA|11
CASSARYEQYF
TGTGCCAGCAGCGCGCGCTACGAGCAGTACTTC
>TRBJ2-6|TRBD1|TRBV5-1|NA|18
CASSKDRGPRAGANVLTF
TGCGCCAGCAGCAAGGACAGGGGGCCAAGGGCTGGGGCCAACGTCCTGACTTTC
>TRBJ2-7|NA|TRBV2|NA|13
CASRGTRTYEQYF
TGTGCCAGCAGGGGGACACGAACCTACGAGCAGTACTTC
>TRBJ1-5|TRBD1|TRBV7-9|NA|17
CASSLGGTGANNQPQHF
TGTGCCAGCAGCTTAGGAGGGACAGGGGCGAACAATCAGCCCCAGCATTTT
>TRBJ2-3|TRBD1|TRBV10-3|NA|15
CAISDPGGRADTQYF
TGTGCCATCAGTGACCCAGGGGGCCGGGCAGATACGCAGTATTTT
>TRBJ2-1|NA|TRBV11-3|NA|16
CASSLEAGRNPYEQFF
TGTGCCAGCAGCTTAGAGGCGGGCCGCAATCCGTATGAGCAGTTCTTC
>TRBJ2-7|NA|TRBV5-8|NA|15
CASSLGGILAHEQYF
TGTGCCAGCAGCTTGGGAGGGATTTTGGCGCACGAGCAGTACTTC
>TRBJ2-2|NA|TRBV7-3|NA|14
CASSSGLLTGELFF
TGTGCCAGCAGCTCGGGACTGCTTACCGGGGAGCTGTTTTTT
>TRBJ2-3|NA|TRBV18|NA|13
CASSPPHSDTQYF
TGTGCCAGCTCACCACCCCACTCAGATACGCAGTATTTT
>TRBJ2-5|TRBD2|TRBV4-2|NA|18
CASSQELAGGPAKETQYF
TGTGCCAGCAGCCAAGAACTAGCGGGGGGGCCGGCGAAGGAGACCCAGTACTTC
>TRBJ2-7|TRBD2|TRBV6-4|NA|15
CASSPLAGTAYEQYF
TGTGCCAGCAGTCCACTAGCGGGGACCGCCTACGAGCAGTACTTC
>TRBJ2-5|TRBD2|TRBV28|NA|15
CASSLLGQGGETQYF
TGTGCCAGCAGTTTATTGGGCCAGGGAGGGGAGACCCAGTACTTC
>TRBJ1-5|NA|TRBV28|few|16
CASSLGSDSHNQPQHF
TGTGCCAGCAGCCTTGGCTCGGACAGTCACAATCAGCCCCAGCATTTT
>TRBJ1-5|NA|TRBV5-6|once|12
CASSAQNQPQHF
TGTGCCAGCAGCGCACAGAATCAGCCCCAGCATTTT
>TRBJ2-6|TRBD2|TRBV19|NA|15
CASSGGGPGANVLTF
TGTGCCAGTAGTGGGGGAGGGCCTGGGGCCAACGTCCTGACTTTC
>TRBJ1-3|NA|TRBV7-9|NA|17
CASSSLRGGDSGNTIYF
TGTGCCAGCAGCTCCTTGCGCGGGGGCGACTCTGGAAACACCATATATTTT
>TRBJ2-4|NA|TRBV28|NA|15
CASSLPGGAKNIQYF
TGTGCCAGCAGTTTGCCCGGAGGGGCCAAAAACATTCAGTACTTC
>TRBJ2-1|TRBD2|TRBV28|NA|15
CASRLAGGPYNEQFF
TGTGCCAGCAGATTAGCGGGGGGGCCCTACAATGAGCAGTTCTTC
>TRBJ2-3|TRBD2|TRBV6-5|NA|12
CASRKTSDTQYF
TGTGCCAGCAGGAAGACTAGCGATACGCAGTATTTT
>TRBJ1-3|NA|TRBV19|NA|16
CASSIQMTDSGNTIYF
TGTGCCAGTAGTATACAGATGACTGATTCTGGAAACACCATATATTTT
>TRBJ1-5|TRBD1|TRBV19|NA|16
CASSITGDRGNQPQHF
TGTGCCAGTAGTATCACCGGGGACAGGGGAAATCAGCCCCAGCATTTT
>TRBJ2-2|NA|TRBV6-6|NA|12
CASWLGTGELFF
TGTGCCAGCTGGCTAGGCACCGGGGAGCTGTTTTTT
>TRBJ1-2|TRBD1|TRBV28|many|15
CASSLSGQGNYGYTF
TGTGCCAGCAGTTTGTCGGGACAGGGAAACTATGGCTACACCTTC
>TRBJ2-7|TRBD1|TRBV2|NA|15
CASSERGTGSYEQYF
TGTGCCAGCAGTGAAAGGGGGACAGGTTCCTACGAGCAGTACTTC
>TRBJ2-1|TRBD2|TRBV18|NA|15
CASSPTSGVDNEQFF
TGTGCCAGCTCACCGACTAGCGGGGTAGACAATGAGCAGTTCTTC
>TRBJ2-7|TRBD2|TRBV6-2/TRBV6-3|NA|15
CASSKPGLATYEQYF
TGTGCCAGCAGCAAACCGGGACTAGCGACCTACGAGCAGTACTTC
>TRBJ1-1|NA|TRBV19|NA|15
CASSQGLYRNTEAFF
TGTGCCAGTAGTCAGGGGCTTTATCGCAACACTGAAGCTTTCTTT
>TRBJ1-5|NA|TRBV6-5|many|14
CASSTGQKNQPQHF
TGTGCCAGCAGTACTGGACAGAAGAATCAGCCCCAGCATTTT
>TRBJ1-1|NA|TRBV19|NA|15
CASTIGAGLNTEAFF
TGTGCCAGTACCATAGGGGCAGGCCTGAACACTGAAGCTTTCTTT
>TRBJ1-1|NA|TRBV2|medium-sized|13
CASSEIENTEAFF
TGTGCCAGCAGTGAAATAGAGAACACTGAAGCTTTCTTT
>TRBJ2-5|TRBD1|TRBV7-9|few|17
CASTPLAQGAPRGAQYF
TGTGCCAGCACCCCCCTTGCGCAGGGGGCTCCCCGAGGGGCCCAGTACTTC
>TRBJ2-2|NA|TRBV18|NA|17
CASSPQRLKTNTGELFF
TGTGCCAGCTCACCACAAAGACTCAAGACGAACACCGGGGAGCTGTTTTTT
>TRBJ2-7|TRBD2|TRBV6-2/TRBV6-3|NA|14
CASSYMGGTYEQYF
TGTGCCAGCAGTTATATGGGGGGGACCTACGAGCAGTACTTC
>TRBJ1-5|NA|TRBV19|NA|14
CASSIDSDNQPQHF
TGTGCCAGTAGTATTGACAGCGATAATCAGCCCCAGCATTTT
>TRBJ2-5|TRBD1|TRBV6-1|NA|15
CASSEATGAGETQYF
TGTGCCAGCAGTGAAGCGACAGGGGCGGGAGAGACCCAGTACTTC
>TRBJ1-5|TRBD1|TRBV3-1/TRBV3-2|NA|15
CASSHAGQGNQPQHF
TGTGCCAGCAGCCACGCCGGACAGGGCAATCAGCCCCAGCATTTT
>TRBJ2-3|NA|TRBV19|NA|13
CASSIVGGDTQYF
TGTGCCAGTAGTATAGTTGGGGGGGATACGCAGTATTTT
>TRBJ2-1|NA|TRBV18|NA|15
CASSPLVGGHNEQFF
TGTGCCAGCTCACCTTTGGTGGGGGGGCACAATGAGCAGTTCTTC
>TRBJ2-1|NA|TRBV9|NA|13
CASSVALYNEQFF
TGTGCCAGCAGCGTAGCACTCTACAATGAGCAGTTCTTC
>TRBJ2-7|NA|TRBV7-2|NA|16
CASSLGEAVASYEQYF
TGTGCCAGCAGCCTCGGGGAAGCGGTCGCCTCCTACGAGCAGTACTTC
>TRBJ1-6|NA|TRBV3-1/TRBV3-2|NA|16
CASSPAGGDKNSPLHF
TGTGCCAGCAGCCCCGCAGGAGGGGATAAGAATTCACCCCTCCACTTT
>TRBJ2-7|TRBD1|TRBV6-5|once|16
CASSYFGQTGSFEQYF
TGTGCCAGCAGTTACTTCGGACAGACAGGGTCCTTCGAGCAGTACTTC
>TRBJ1-5|NA|TRBV4-1|NA|15
CASSPRVGPGETQHF
TGCGCCAGCAGCCCCCGAGTCGGGCCGGGGGAGACCCAGCATTTT
>TRBJ2-7|NA|TRBV11-3|few|14
CASSLDRVFYEQYF
TGTGCCAGCAGCTTAGATCGGGTCTTCTACGAGCAGTACTTC
>TRBJ2-5|TRBD1|TRBV2|NA|13
CASVEGTGGIQYF
TGTGCCAGCGTGGAAGGGACAGGGGGTATCCAGTACTTC
>TRBJ2-7|TRBD2|TRBV7-2|NA|15
CASSLARTSGYEQYF
TGTGCCAGCAGCTTAGCGCGGACTAGCGGCTACGAGCAGTACTTC
>TRBJ1-6|TRBD1|TRBV2|NA|14
CASSTQGANSPLHF
TGTGCCAGCAGTACGCAGGGGGCTAATTCACCCCTCCACTTT
>TRBJ2-7|TRBD1|TRBV4-1|NA|13
CASRAQGQYEQYF
TGCGCCAGCAGGGCACAGGGACAGTACGAGCAGTACTTC
>TRBJ1-2|NA|TRBV28|NA|16
CASSPQPRTEVYGYTF
TGTGCCAGCAGTCCTCAACCCCGGACAGAAGTATATGGCTACACCTTC
>TRBJ1-6|NA|TRBV19|NA|16
CASSTARGGGNSPLHF
TGTGCCAGTAGTACCGCCCGAGGGGGAGGGAATTCACCCCTCCACTTT
>TRBJ2-7|TRBD1|TRBV5-6|NA|14
CASSTTGASYEQYF
TGTGCCAGCAGCACGACAGGGGCCTCCTACGAGCAGTACTTC
>TRBJ2-1|NA|TRBV7-9|NA|17
CASSGKTEHSPYNEQFF
TGTGCCAGCAGCGGCAAGACAGAGCATAGCCCATACAATGAGCAGTTCTTC